This T cell receptor beta chain comes out of a study of OX40 agonist ivuxolimab in advanced cancers. Some clones are missing from TCRdb's copy, which holds only in-frame ones; the method was immunoSEQ multiplex PCR. The sample includes 48,000 or so clones, 83% of them seen just once. The CDR3 consists of 12 residues. V dropped 2 bases and J dropped 4 bases, with 9 bases sitting between them. Germline V gene lookup returns CDR1 GTSNPN and CDR2 SVGIG (reference sequence). The sequenced sample was CD4+ or CD8+ T cells sorted from blood, obtained in a trial of the OX40 agonist ivuxolimab. This rearrangement joins TRBV30 to TRBJ2-7; TRBD1 is a possible D gene (6 bases). This clonotype was sampled from an adult with an advanced solid tumor such as melanoma, head and neck, liver or kidney cancer. CDR3 coding DNA: TGTGCCTGGAGTATCGACAGGTACGAGCAGTACTTC. Amino acids: CAWSIDRYEQYF.